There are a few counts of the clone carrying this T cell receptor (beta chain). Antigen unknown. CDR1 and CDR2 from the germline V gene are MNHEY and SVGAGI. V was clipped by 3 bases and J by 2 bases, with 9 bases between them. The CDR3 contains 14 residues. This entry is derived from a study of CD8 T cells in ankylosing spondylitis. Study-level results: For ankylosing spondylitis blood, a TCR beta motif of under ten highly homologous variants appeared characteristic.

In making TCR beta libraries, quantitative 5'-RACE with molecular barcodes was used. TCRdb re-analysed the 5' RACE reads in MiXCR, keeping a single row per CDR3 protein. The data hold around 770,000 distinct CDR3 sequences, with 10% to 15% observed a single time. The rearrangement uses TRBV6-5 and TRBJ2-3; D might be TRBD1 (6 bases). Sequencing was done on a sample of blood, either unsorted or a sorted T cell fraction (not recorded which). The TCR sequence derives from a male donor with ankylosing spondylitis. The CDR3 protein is CASSYDRNTDTQYF. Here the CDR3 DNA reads TGTGCCAGCAGTTATGACAGGAACACAGATACGCAGTATTTT.